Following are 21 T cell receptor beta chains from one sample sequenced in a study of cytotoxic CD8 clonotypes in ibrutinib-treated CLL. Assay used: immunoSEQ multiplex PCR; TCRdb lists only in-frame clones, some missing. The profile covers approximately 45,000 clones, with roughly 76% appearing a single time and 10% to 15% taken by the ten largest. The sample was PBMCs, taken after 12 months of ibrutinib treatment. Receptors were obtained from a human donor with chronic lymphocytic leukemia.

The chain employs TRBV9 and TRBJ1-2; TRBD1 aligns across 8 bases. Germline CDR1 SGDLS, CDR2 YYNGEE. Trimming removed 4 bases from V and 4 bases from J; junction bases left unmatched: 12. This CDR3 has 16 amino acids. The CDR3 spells CASSPLGMDRVYGYTF. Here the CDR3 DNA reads TGTGCCAGCAGCCCATTGGGCATGGACAGGGTCTATGGCTACACCTTC.

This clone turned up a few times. The CDR3 here is CASKEQSGTGVHEQYF. The CDR3 DNA reads TGCGCCAGCAAGGAACAATCCGGGACAGGGGTTCACGAGCAGTACTTC. This chain uses TRBV5-1 with TRBJ2-7; 10 bases map to TRBD1. The germline gives CDR1 SGHRS, CDR2 YFSETQ. This CDR3 has 16 amino acids. J lost 5 bases, V lost 6 bases, and 14 bases had no gene match.

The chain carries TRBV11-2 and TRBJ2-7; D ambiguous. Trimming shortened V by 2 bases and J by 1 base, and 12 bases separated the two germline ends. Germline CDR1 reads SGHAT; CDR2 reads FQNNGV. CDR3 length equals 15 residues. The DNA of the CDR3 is TGTGCCAGCAGCTTAATGGCCCTATTTTCCTACGAGCAGTACTTC. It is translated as CASSLMALFSYEQYF.

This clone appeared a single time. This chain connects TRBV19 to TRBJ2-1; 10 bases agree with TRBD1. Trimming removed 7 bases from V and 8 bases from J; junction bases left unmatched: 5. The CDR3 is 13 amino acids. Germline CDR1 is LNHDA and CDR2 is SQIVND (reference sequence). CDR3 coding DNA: TGTGCCAGTATGGGACAGGGGTTGGATGAGCAGTTCTTC. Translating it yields CASMGQGLDEQFF. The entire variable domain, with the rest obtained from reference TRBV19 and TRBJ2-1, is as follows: DGGITQSPKYLFRKEGQNVTLSCEQNLNHDAMYWYRQDPGQGLRLIYYSQIVNDFQKGDIAEGYSVSREKKESFPLTVTSAQKNPTAFYLCASMGQGLDEQFFGPGTRLTVL.

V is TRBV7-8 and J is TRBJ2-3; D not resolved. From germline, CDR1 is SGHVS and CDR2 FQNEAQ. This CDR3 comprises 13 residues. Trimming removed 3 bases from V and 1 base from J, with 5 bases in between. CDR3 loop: CASSLVRTDTQYF. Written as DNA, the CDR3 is TGTGCCAGCAGCTTGGTTCGCACAGATACGCAGTATTTT.

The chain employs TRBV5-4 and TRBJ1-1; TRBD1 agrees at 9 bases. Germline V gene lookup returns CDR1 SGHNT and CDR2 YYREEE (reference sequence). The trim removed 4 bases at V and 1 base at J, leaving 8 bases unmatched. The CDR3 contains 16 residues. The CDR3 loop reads CASSTETGGSNTEAFF. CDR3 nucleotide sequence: TGTGCCAGCAGCACCGAGACAGGGGGATCGAACACTGAAGCTTTCTTT.

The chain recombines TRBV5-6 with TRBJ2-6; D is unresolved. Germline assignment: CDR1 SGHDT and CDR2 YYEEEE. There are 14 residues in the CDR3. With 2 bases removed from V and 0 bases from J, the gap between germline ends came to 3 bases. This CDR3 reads CASSFPSGANVLTF. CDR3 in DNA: TGTGCCAGCAGCTTCCCCTCTGGGGCCAACGTCCTGACTTTC.

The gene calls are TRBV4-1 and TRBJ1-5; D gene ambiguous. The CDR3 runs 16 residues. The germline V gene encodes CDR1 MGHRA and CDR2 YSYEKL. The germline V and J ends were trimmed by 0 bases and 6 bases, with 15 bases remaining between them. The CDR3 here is CASSQEAGGLIQPQHF. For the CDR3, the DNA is TGCGCCAGCAGCCAAGAGGCGGGAGGGCTAATTCAGCCCCAGCATTTT.

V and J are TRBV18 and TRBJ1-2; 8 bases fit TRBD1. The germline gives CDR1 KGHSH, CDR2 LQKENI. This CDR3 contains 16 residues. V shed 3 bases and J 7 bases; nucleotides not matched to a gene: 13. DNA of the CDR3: TGTGCCAGCTCACCTGGACAGGGAGGAGGGTATGGTGGCTACACCTTC. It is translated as CASSPGQGGGYGGYTF. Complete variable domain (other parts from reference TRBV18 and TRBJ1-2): NAGVMQNPRHLVRRRGQEARLRCSPMKGHSHVYWYRQLPEEGLKFMVYLQKENIIDESGMPKERFSAEFPKEGPSILRIQQVVRGDSAAYFCASSPGQGGGYGGYTFGSGTRLTVV.

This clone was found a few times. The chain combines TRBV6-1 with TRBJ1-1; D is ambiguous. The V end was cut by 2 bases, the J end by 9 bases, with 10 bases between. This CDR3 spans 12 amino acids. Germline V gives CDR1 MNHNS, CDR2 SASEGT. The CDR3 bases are TGTGCCAGCAGTGAAAGGCAGCTACAAGCTTTCTTT. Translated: CASSERQLQAFF.

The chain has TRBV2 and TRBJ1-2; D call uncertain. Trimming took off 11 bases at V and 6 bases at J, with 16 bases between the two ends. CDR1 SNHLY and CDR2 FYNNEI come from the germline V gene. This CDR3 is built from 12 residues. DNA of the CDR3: TGTGCCTCGGCACAAGGATTTGATGGCTACACCTTC. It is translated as CASAQGFDGYTF.

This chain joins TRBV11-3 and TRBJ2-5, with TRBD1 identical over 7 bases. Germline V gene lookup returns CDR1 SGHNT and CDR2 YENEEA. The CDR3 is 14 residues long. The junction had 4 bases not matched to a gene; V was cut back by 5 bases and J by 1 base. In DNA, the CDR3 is TGTGCCAGCAGCCAAAGGGACAGCCAAGAGACCCAGTACTTC. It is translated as CASSQRDSQETQYF.

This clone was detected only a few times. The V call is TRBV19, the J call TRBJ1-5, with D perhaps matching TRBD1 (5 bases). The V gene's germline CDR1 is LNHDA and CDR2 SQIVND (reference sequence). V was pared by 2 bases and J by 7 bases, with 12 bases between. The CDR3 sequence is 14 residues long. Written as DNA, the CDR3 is TGTGCCAGTAGTATAAACGGGGCAGGACAGCCCCAGCATTTT. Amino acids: CASSINGAGQPQHF.

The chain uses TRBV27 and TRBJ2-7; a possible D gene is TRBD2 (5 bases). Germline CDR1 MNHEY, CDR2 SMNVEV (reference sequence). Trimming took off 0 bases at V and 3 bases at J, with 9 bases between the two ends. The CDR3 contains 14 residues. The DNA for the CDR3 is TGTGCCAGCAGTTTATCGAACGGGGTCTACGAGCAGTACTTC. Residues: CASSLSNGVYEQYF.

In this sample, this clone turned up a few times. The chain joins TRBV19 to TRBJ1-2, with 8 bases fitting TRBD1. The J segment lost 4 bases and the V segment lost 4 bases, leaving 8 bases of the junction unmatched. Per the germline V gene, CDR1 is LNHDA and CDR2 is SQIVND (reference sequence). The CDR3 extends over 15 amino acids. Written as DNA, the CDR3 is TGTGCCAGTAGTACCCCGGACAGGGTGCGCTATGGCTACACCTTC. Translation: CASSTPDRVRYGYTF.

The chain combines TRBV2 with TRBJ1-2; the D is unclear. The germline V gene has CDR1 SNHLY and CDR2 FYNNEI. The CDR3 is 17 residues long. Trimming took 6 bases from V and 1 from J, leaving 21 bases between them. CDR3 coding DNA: TGTGCCAGCAGCGCCCCAAGGAACAGCATTTATAACTATGGCTACACCTTC. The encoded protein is CASSAPRNSIYNYGYTF.

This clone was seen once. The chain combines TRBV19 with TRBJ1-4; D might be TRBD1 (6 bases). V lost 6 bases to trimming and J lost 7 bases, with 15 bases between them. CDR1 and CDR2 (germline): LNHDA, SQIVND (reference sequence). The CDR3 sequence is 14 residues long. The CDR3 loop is CASRPRGRVEKLFF. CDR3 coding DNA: TGTGCCAGTAGACCGCGGGGGCGCGTTGAAAAACTGTTTTTT. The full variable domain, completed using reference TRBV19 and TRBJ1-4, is DGGITQSPKYLFRKEGQNVTLSCEQNLNHDAMYWYRQDPGQGLRLIYYSQIVNDFQKGDIAEGYSVSREKKESFPLTVTSAQKNPTAFYLCASRPRGRVEKLFFGSGTQLSVL.

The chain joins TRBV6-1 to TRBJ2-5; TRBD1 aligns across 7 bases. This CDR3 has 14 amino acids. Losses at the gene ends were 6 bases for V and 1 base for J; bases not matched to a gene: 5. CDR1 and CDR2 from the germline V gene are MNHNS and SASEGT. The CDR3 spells CASRNRDSQETQYF. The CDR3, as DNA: TGTGCCAGCAGAAACCGGGACAGCCAAGAGACCCAGTACTTC.

DNA of the CDR3: TGTGCCATCAGTGATTCCGGGTATAATTCACCCCTCCACTTT. As protein: CAISDSGYNSPLHF. The rearrangement links TRBV10-3 to TRBJ1-6; D gene ambiguous. Trimming took 3 bases from V and 4 from J, leaving 7 bases between them. The germline V gene encodes CDR1 ENHRY and CDR2 SYGVKD. The CDR3 contains 14 residues.

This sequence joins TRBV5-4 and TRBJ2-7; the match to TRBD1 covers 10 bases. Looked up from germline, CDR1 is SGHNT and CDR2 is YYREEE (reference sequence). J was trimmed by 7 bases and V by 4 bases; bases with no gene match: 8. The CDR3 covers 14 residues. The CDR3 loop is CASSSPGQGREQYF. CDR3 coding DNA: TGTGCCAGCAGCAGTCCGGGACAGGGGAGGGAGCAGTACTTC. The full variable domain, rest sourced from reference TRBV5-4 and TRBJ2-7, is ETGVTQSPTHLIKTRGQQVTLRCSSQSGHNTVSWYQQALGQGPQFIFQYYREEENGRGNFPPRFSGLQFPNYSSELNVNALELDDSALYLCASSSPGQGREQYFGPGTRLTVT.

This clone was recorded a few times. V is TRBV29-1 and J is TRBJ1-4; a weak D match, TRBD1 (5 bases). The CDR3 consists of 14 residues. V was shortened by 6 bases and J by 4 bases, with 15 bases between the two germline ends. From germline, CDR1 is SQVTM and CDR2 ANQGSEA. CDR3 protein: CSVGTGAGNEKLFF. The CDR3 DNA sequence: TGCAGCGTCGGTACCGGGGCAGGTAATGAAAAACTGTTTTTT.